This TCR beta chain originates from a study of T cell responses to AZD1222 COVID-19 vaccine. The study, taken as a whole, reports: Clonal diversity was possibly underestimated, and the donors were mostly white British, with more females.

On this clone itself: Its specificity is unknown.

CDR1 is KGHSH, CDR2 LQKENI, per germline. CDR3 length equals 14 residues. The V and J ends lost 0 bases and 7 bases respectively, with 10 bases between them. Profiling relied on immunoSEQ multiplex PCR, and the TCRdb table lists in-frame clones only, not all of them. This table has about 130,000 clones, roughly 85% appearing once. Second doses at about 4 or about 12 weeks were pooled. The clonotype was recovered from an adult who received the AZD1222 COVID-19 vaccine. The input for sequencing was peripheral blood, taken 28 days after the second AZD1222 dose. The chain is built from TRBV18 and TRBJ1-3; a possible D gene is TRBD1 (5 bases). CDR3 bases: TGTGCCAGCTCACCACCGGGGGAGCGGAACACCATATATTTT. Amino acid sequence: CASSPPGERNTIYF.